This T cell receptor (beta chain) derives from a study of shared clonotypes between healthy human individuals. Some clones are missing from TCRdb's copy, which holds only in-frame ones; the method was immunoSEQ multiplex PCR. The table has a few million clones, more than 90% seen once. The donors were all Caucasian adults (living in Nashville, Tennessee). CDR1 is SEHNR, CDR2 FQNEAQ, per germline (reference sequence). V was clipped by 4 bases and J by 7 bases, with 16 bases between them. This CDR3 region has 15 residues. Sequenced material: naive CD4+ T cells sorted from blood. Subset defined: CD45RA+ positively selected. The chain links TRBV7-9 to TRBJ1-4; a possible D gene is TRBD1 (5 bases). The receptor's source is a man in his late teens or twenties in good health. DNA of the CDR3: TGTGCCAGCAGCTCTTCAGGGAAGACGGCTGAAAAACTGTTTTTT. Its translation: CASSSSGKTAEKLFF. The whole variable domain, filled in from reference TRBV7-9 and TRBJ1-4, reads DTGVSQNPRHKITKRGQNVTFRCDPISEHNRLYWYRQTLGQGPEFLTYFQNEAQLEKSRLLSDRFSAERPKGSFSTLEIQRTEQGDSAMYLCASSSSGKTAEKLFFGSGTQLSVL.